What follows is one TCR beta chain and its context. Method: immunoSEQ multiplex PCR; TCRdb's copy keeps in-frame clones and lacks some. The data hold around 45,000 clones, with around 87% observed a single time. This sample is part of a study of memory CD8 T cells in hepatitis C reinfection. Germline V gene lookup returns CDR1 MGHDK and CDR2 SYGVNS. The CDR3 contains 15 residues. The germline V and J ends were trimmed by 4 bases and 2 bases, with 12 bases remaining between them. Time point: peak reinfection, 3 to 8 weeks after reinfection detection. Sorted cells were sequenced directly ex vivo without any in vitro expansion.

The sequence came from a man aged 18 to 35 with hepatitis C virus infection. Sequencing input: naive CD8+ T cells sorted from blood. The J gene is TRBJ2-1, the V gene TRBV25-1, with D tentatively TRBD1 (5 bases). In DNA form, the CDR3 reads TGTGCCAGCAGTGTTGTCAGGGTTACCTACAATGAGCAGTTCTTC. The encoded protein is CASSVVRVTYNEQFF.